The clone carrying this T cell receptor (beta chain) was picked up one time. This entry is derived from a study of glioma-infiltrating T cells after dendritic cell vaccination. For the study at large: Samples are from glioblastoma patients in Phase I and II dendritic cell vaccine trials.

The method was immunoSEQ multiplex PCR; TCRdb's version includes in-frame clones alone and lacks a portion of them. The sample carries roughly 100,000 clones, roughly 89% recorded once. The time point is: after dendritic cell vaccination, including at tumor progression/relapse. This CDR3 contains 14 residues. In germline, CDR1 is MNHNY, CDR2 SVGAGI (reference sequence). V lost 6 bases, J lost 0 bases, and 11 bases lay in between. This clonotype originated in a human donor with glioblastoma. This specimen consisted of blood, obtained after dendritic cell vaccination. The chain uses TRBV6-6 and TRBJ1-2, with D perhaps TRBD1 (5 bases). CDR3 sequence reads: CASRVGETNYGYTF. The CDR3, as DNA: TGTGCCAGCAGAGTAGGGGAAACTAACTATGGCTACACCTTC.